This T cell receptor beta chain was captured by sequencing in a study of control samples from healthy donors and cancer patients. CDR3 length: 14 residues. Germline V lookup: CDR1 SGHKS, CDR2 YYEKEE (reference sequence). The junction had 5 bases not matched to a gene; V was cut back by 4 bases and J by 2 bases. TCRdb's table, derived via immunoSEQ multiplex PCR, lists solely in-frame clones and lacks some. The sample has over 120,000 clones, around 94% seen once; the top ten hold around 14%. Sequencing input: PBMCs. The source is a man aged 55-75 years with colorectal cancer. The rearrangement uses TRBV5-5 and TRBJ1-1; 7 bases align to TRBD1. CDR3: CASSIGQANTEAFF. The CDR3 DNA follows: TGTGCCAGCAGCATCGGACAGGCCAACACTGAAGCTTTCTTT.